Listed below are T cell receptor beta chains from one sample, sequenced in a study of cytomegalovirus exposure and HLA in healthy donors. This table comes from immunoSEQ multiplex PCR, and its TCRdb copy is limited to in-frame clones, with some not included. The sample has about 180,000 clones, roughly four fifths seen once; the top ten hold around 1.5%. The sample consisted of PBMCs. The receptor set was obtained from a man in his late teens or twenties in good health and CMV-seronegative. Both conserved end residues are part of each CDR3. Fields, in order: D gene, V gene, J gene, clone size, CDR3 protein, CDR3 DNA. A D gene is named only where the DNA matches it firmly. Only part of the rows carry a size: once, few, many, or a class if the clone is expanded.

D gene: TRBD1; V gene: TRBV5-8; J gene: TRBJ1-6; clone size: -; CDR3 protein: CASSLLSGTANSPLHF; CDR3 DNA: TGTGCCAGCAGCTTATTATCTGGGACAGCCAATTCACCCCTCCACTTT
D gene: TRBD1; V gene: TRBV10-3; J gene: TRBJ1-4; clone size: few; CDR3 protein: CATRQGSNEKLFF; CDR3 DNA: TGTGCCACCAGACAGGGTTCGAATGAAAAACTGTTTTTT
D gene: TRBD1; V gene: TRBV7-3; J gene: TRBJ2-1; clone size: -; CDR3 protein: CASSPDRGSYNEQFF; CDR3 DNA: TGTGCCAGCAGTCCAGACAGGGGAAGCTACAATGAGCAGTTCTTC
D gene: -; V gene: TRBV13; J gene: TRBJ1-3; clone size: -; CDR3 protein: CASTPWEGYSGNTIYF; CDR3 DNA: TGTGCCAGCACCCCGTGGGAGGGGTACTCTGGAAACACCATATATTTT
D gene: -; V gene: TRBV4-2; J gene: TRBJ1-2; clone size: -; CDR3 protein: CASSHWDTLRGYTF; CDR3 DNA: TGTGCCAGCAGCCATTGGGACACCCTAAGAGGCTACACCTTC
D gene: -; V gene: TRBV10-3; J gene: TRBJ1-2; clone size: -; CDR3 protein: CAISESLEGDGYTF; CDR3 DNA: TGTGCCATCAGTGAGTCCTTAGAGGGGGATGGCTACACCTTC
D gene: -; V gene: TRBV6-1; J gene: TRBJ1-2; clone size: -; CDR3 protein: CASRNLANGYTF; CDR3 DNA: TGTGCCAGCAGGAACCTGGCCAATGGCTACACCTTC
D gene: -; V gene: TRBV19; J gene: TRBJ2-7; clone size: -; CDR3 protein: CASSTPVGGRGYEQYF; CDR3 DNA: TGTGCCAGTAGTACCCCGGTCGGGGGGCGAGGCTACGAGCAGTACTTC
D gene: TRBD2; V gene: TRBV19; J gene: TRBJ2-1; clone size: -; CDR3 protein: CASSRWGGGRPSNEQFF; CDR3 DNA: TGTGCCAGTAGCAGGTGGGGCGGCGGGAGACCTTCCAATGAGCAGTTCTTC
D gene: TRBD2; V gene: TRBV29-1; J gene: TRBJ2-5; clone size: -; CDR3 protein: CSGRSGWGGRKETQYF; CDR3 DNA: TGCAGCGGTCGCTCGGGGTGGGGGGGGAGAAAAGAGACCCAGTACTTC
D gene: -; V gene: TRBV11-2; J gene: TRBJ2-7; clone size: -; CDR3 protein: CASRTPGGNEQYF; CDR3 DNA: TGTGCCAGCAGGACACCGGGCGGGAACGAGCAGTACTTC
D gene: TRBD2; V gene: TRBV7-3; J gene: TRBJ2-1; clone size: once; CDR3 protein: CASSSLWGSGRAEQFF; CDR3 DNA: TGTGCCAGCAGCTCCCTTTGGGGAAGCGGGAGGGCCGAGCAGTTCTTC
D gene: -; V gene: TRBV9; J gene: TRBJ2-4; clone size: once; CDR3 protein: CASSVQDSLGDIQYF; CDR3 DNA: TGTGCCAGCAGCGTTCAGGACAGTCTCGGGGACATTCAGTACTTC
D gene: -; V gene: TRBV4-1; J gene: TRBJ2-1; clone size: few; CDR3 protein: CASSHATGNHEQFF; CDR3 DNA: TGCGCCAGCAGCCATGCCACAGGGAACCATGAGCAGTTCTTC
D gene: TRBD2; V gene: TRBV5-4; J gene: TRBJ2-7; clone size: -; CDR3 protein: CASSPGGSGNTYEQYF; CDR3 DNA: TGTGCCAGCAGCCCGGGAGGTAGCGGTAATACCTACGAGCAGTACTTC
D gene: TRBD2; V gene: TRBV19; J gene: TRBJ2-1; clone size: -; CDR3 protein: CASSIGGRAYNEQFF; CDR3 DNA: TGTGCCAGTAGTATCGGCGGGAGAGCCTACAATGAGCAGTTCTTC
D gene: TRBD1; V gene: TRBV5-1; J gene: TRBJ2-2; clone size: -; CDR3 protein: CASSQGQGGWNTGELFF; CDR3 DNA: TGCGCCAGCAGCCAAGGACAGGGCGGGTGGAACACCGGGGAGCTGTTTTTT
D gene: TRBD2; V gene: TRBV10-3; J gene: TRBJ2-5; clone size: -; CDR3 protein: CAISAGGPRETQYF; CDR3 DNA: TGTGCCATCAGTGCGGGGGGGCCTCGAGAGACCCAGTACTTC
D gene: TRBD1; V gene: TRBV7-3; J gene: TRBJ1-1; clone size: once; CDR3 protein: CASSQWVGGGWDTEAFF; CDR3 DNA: TGTGCCAGCAGCCAATGGGTAGGGGGCGGTTGGGACACTGAAGCTTTCTTT
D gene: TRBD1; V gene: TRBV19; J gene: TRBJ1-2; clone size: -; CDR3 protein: CASSIVGQQLNYGYTF; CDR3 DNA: TGTGCCAGTAGTATAGTGGGACAGCAACTCAACTATGGCTACACCTTC
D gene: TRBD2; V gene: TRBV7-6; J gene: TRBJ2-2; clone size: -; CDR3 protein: CASSPGGPGELFF; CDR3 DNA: TGTGCCAGCAGCCCGGGGGGTCCCGGGGAGCTGTTTTTT
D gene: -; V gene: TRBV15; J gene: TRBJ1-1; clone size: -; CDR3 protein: CATSRDIQGTEAFF; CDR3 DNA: TGTGCCACCAGCAGAGATATTCAGGGCACTGAAGCTTTCTTT
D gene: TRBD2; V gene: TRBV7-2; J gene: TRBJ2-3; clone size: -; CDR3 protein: CASSLDATSGGGVDTQYF; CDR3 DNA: TGTGCCAGCAGCTTAGATGCGACTAGCGGGGGAGGGGTTGATACGCAGTATTTT
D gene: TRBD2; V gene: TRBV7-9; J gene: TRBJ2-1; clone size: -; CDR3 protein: CASSTPPAGGTFF; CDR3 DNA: TGTGCCAGCAGCACACCCCCAGCGGGAGGAACGTTCTTC